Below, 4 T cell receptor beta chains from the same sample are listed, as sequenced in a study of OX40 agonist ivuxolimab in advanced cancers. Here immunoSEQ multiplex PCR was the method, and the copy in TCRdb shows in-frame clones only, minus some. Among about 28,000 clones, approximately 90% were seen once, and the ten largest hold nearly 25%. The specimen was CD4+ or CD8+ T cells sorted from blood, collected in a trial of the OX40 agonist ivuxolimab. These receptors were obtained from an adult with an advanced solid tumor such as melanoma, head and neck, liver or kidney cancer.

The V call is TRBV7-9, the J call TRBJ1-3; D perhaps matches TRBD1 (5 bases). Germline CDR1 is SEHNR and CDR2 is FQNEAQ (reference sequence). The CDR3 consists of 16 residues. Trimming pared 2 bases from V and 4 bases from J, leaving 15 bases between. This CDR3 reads CASSLFWQGRGNTIYF. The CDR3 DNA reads TGTGCCAGCAGCTTATTCTGGCAGGGAAGGGGAAACACCATATATTTT.

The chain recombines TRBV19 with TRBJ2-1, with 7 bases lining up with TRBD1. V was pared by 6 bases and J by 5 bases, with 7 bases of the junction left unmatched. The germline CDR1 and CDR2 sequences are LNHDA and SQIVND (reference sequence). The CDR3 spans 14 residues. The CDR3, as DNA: TGTGCCAGTAGCATTAGGACAGGCGACAATGAGCAGTTCTTC. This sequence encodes CASSIRTGDNEQFF.

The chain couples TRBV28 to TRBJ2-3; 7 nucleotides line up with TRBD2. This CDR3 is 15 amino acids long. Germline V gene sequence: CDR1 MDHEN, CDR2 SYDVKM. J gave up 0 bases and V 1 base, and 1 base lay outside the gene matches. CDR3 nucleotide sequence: TGTGCCAGCAGTTTATTTAGCGGGAGCACAGATACGCAGTATTTT. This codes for CASSLFSGSTDTQYF.

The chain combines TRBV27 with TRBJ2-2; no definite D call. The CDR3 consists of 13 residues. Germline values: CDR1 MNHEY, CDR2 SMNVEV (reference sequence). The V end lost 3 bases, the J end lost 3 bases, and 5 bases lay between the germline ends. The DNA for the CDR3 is TGTGCCAGCAGTTTGACATACACCGGGGAGCTGTTTTTT. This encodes CASSLTYTGELFF.